The 7 T cell receptor beta chains below all came from one sample that was sequenced in a study of cytomegalovirus exposure and HLA in healthy donors. Primers included in the PCR were 60 Vbeta and 13 Jbeta primers. Here immunoSEQ multiplex PCR was the method, and the copy in TCRdb shows in-frame clones only, minus some. The sample has roughly 30,000 clones, around nine tenths seen once. Source material: PBMCs. The receptor source for this set is a boy aged 5-17 years in good health and CMV-seronegative.

With respect to this clone: Other DNA sequences in the sample encode the same CDR3. The V call is TRBV6-1, the J call TRBJ1-6; 7 nucleotides align to TRBD1. The V and J ends lost 3 bases and 0 bases, in that order; junction bases with no gene match: 8. The germline CDR1 and CDR2 sequences are MNHNS and SASEGT. The CDR3 consists of 18 residues. This CDR3 is CASSEEGGASSYNSPLHF. Here the CDR3 DNA reads TGTGCCAGCAGTGAGGAAGGGGGCGCGAGCTCCTATAATTCACCCCTCCACTTT.

This rearrangement joins TRBV5-8 to TRBJ1-6, with D uncertain. Trimming stripped 2 bases from V and 1 base from J, with 13 bases between. CDR1 is SGHTS, CDR2 YDEGEE, per germline. This CDR3 comprises 17 residues. As DNA, the CDR3 is TGTGCCAGCAGCTTCGATTCCGGGGTGTCCTATAATTCACCCCTCCACTTT. Amino acid sequence: CASSFDSGVSYNSPLHF. The full variable domain, with the rest looked up from reference TRBV5-8 and TRBJ1-6, is EAGVTQSPTHLIKTRGQQATLRCSPISGHTSVYWYQQALGLGLQFLLWYDEGEERNRGNFPPRFSGRQFPNYSSELNVNALELEDSALYLCASSFDSGVSYNSPLHFGNGTRLTVT.

The V and J genes are TRBV5-1 and TRBJ1-1, with TRBD1 identical over 7 bases. Germline trimming cut 4 bases from V and 4 bases from J; bases unmatched to any gene: 4. The CDR3 loop spans 13 amino acids. Germline V gene sequence: CDR1 SGHRS, CDR2 YFSETQ. The CDR3: CASSRTGVTEAFF. DNA for the CDR3: TGCGCCAGCAGCCGAACAGGGGTCACTGAAGCTTTCTTT.

The V and J genes are TRBV7-9 and TRBJ2-3, with a tentative D call TRBD1 (5 bases). The CDR3 is 14 amino acids. Between the trimmed V and J ends, which lost 4 bases and 2 bases, there was a span of 10 bases. Germline CDR1 and CDR2: SEHNR and FQNEAQ (reference sequence). The CDR3 loop is CASSSGQFTDTQYF. CDR3 bases: TGTGCCAGCAGCTCAGGACAATTCACAGATACGCAGTATTTT.

The V call is TRBV18, the J call TRBJ1-1; D may be TRBD1 (6 bases). CDR1 is KGHSH, CDR2 LQKENI, per germline. The CDR3 totals 14 residues. The V end lost 2 bases, the J end lost 6 bases, and 13 bases lay between the germline ends. This CDR3 is CASSPFVEGAEAFF. In DNA form, the CDR3 reads TGTGCCAGCTCACCATTTGTAGAGGGGGCTGAAGCTTTCTTT.

The chain uses TRBV7-2 and TRBJ1-4; possible D gene TRBD1, 6 bases. Germline values: CDR1 SGHTA, CDR2 FQGNSA. Deletions cut 5 bases from V and 4 bases from J, with 14 bases between. The CDR3 has 15 residues. CDR3 region: CASSDPGHYNEKLFF. CDR3 sequence (DNA): TGTGCCAGCAGCGACCCGGGACACTATAATGAAAAACTGTTTTTT.

The rearrangement uses TRBV7-9 and TRBJ1-6, with D maybe TRBD1 (5 bases). Trimming removed 2 bases from V and 10 bases from J, with 9 bases in between. The CDR3 runs to 13 residues. Looked up from germline, CDR1 is SEHNR and CDR2 is FQNEAQ (reference sequence). CDR3 loop: CASSLQGDSPLHF. CDR3 DNA sequence: TGTGCCAGCAGCTTACAGGGCGACTCACCCCTCCACTTT.